This is a list of T cell receptor beta chains from one sample in a study of T cell responses to AZD1222 COVID-19 vaccine. Here immunoSEQ multiplex PCR was the method, and the copy in TCRdb shows in-frame clones only, minus some. The sample lists 110,000 or so clones; 85% to 90% were seen once. The sequences come from peripheral blood, collected 28 days after the second AZD1222 dose. These receptors all stem from an adult who received the AZD1222 COVID-19 vaccine. CDR3s include the opening cysteine and the closing phenylalanine or tryptophan. Each record gives: clone size, V gene, J gene, D gene, CDR3 protein, CDR3 DNA. D genes are given only for firm matches. Some rows have no size entry. The others give once, few or many, or a class for an expanded clone.

clone size: NA; V gene: TRBV5-6; J gene: TRBJ1-3; D gene: NA; CDR3 protein: CASNPTLSGNTIYF; CDR3 DNA: TGTGCCAGCAATCCAACCCTCTCTGGAAACACCATATATTTT
clone size: NA; V gene: TRBV19; J gene: TRBJ1-1; D gene: NA; CDR3 protein: CASSRKSGGTEAFF; CDR3 DNA: TGTGCGAGTAGTAGGAAGAGCGGGGGCACTGAAGCTTTCTTT
clone size: NA; V gene: TRBV9; J gene: TRBJ1-3; D gene: NA; CDR3 protein: CASSPRGGSGNTIYF; CDR3 DNA: TGTGCCAGCAGCCCCCGAGGCGGCTCTGGAAACACCATATATTTT
clone size: NA; V gene: TRBV28; J gene: TRBJ1-1; D gene: TRBD1; CDR3 protein: CASSAGGRGHYEAFF; CDR3 DNA: TGTGCCAGCAGCGCGGGGGGAAGGGGGCACTATGAAGCTTTCTTT
clone size: NA; V gene: TRBV19; J gene: TRBJ1-5; D gene: NA; CDR3 protein: CASSIRDGNQPQHF; CDR3 DNA: TGTGCCAGTAGTATAAGAGACGGCAATCAGCCCCAGCATTTT
clone size: NA; V gene: TRBV6-5; J gene: TRBJ1-2; D gene: NA; CDR3 protein: CASSPPRGGGYTF; CDR3 DNA: TGTGCCAGCAGCCCACCCAGGGGAGGTGGCTACACCTTC
clone size: NA; V gene: TRBV11-2; J gene: TRBJ2-1; D gene: NA; CDR3 protein: CASSLEEAGGSYNEQFF; CDR3 DNA: TGTGCCAGCAGCTTAGAAGAGGCGGGCGGCTCCTACAATGAGCAGTTCTTC
clone size: NA; V gene: TRBV7-2; J gene: TRBJ1-5; D gene: NA; CDR3 protein: CASSLAAVQPQHF; CDR3 DNA: TGTGCCAGCAGCTTAGCGGCAGTTCAGCCCCAGCATTTT
clone size: NA; V gene: TRBV4-3; J gene: TRBJ1-3; D gene: NA; CDR3 protein: CASSQDPATNSGNTIYF; CDR3 DNA: TGCGCCAGCAGCCAAGATCCCGCCACCAACTCTGGAAACACCATATATTTT
clone size: NA; V gene: TRBV28; J gene: TRBJ2-7; D gene: NA; CDR3 protein: CASSLSPSRTTYEQYF; CDR3 DNA: TGTGCCAGCAGTTTGTCCCCCTCCCGGACTACCTACGAGCAGTACTTC
clone size: NA; V gene: TRBV10-2; J gene: TRBJ1-1; D gene: NA; CDR3 protein: CASSEVGETEAFF; CDR3 DNA: TGCGCCAGCAGTGAAGTAGGGGAGACTGAAGCTTTCTTT
clone size: NA; V gene: TRBV4-3; J gene: TRBJ2-3; D gene: NA; CDR3 protein: CASSQDKAGTQYF; CDR3 DNA: TGCGCCAGCAGCCAAGATAAGGCTGGCACGCAGTATTTT
clone size: NA; V gene: TRBV5-8; J gene: TRBJ2-7; D gene: NA; CDR3 protein: CASSFTYEQYF; CDR3 DNA: TGTGCCAGCAGCTTCACCTACGAGCAGTACTTC
clone size: NA; V gene: TRBV7-2; J gene: TRBJ2-5; D gene: NA; CDR3 protein: CASSLSHRQETQYF; CDR3 DNA: TGTGCCAGCAGCTTAAGCCATCGTCAAGAGACCCAGTACTTC
clone size: NA; V gene: TRBV20-1; J gene: TRBJ1-2; D gene: NA; CDR3 protein: CSLTGVGYTF; CDR3 DNA: TGCAGTCTCACTGGGGTTGGCTACACCTTC
clone size: NA; V gene: TRBV5-4; J gene: TRBJ1-1; D gene: TRBD1; CDR3 protein: CASSEGQGVITEAFF; CDR3 DNA: TGTGCCAGCAGCGAAGGACAGGGGGTAATCACTGAAGCTTTCTTT
clone size: NA; V gene: TRBV4-1; J gene: TRBJ1-2; D gene: NA; CDR3 protein: CASSQGPGRENYGYTF; CDR3 DNA: TGCGCCAGCAGCCAAGGCCCGGGACGAGAGAACTATGGCTACACCTTC
clone size: NA; V gene: TRBV10-3; J gene: TRBJ1-3; D gene: TRBD1; CDR3 protein: CAISPTGEGISGNTIYF; CDR3 DNA: TGTGCCATCAGCCCGACAGGGGAGGGAATCTCTGGAAACACCATATATTTT
clone size: few; V gene: TRBV19; J gene: TRBJ2-7; D gene: TRBD1; CDR3 protein: CASSLRDSTYEQYF; CDR3 DNA: TGTGCCAGTAGCCTTCGGGACAGTACCTACGAGCAGTACTTC
clone size: NA; V gene: TRBV19; J gene: TRBJ1-3; D gene: NA; CDR3 protein: CATTGLGSGNTIYF; CDR3 DNA: TGTGCCACCACTGGACTGGGCTCTGGAAACACCATATATTTT
clone size: NA; V gene: TRBV13; J gene: TRBJ1-5; D gene: NA; CDR3 protein: CASSLSRGGQPQHF; CDR3 DNA: TGTGCCAGCAGCTTATCAAGGGGAGGTCAGCCCCAGCATTTT
clone size: NA; V gene: TRBV2; J gene: TRBJ1-1; D gene: NA; CDR3 protein: CASSEALQGLEAFF; CDR3 DNA: TGTGCCAGCAGTGAAGCGCTTCAGGGTCTCGAAGCTTTCTTT
clone size: NA; V gene: TRBV28; J gene: TRBJ1-4; D gene: NA; CDR3 protein: CASSTPTSNEKLFF; CDR3 DNA: TGTGCCAGCAGTACGCCAACTTCTAATGAAAAACTGTTTTTT
clone size: NA; V gene: TRBV7-2; J gene: TRBJ2-3; D gene: NA; CDR3 protein: CASSLFSQRSHTDTQYF; CDR3 DNA: TGTGCCAGCAGCTTATTCTCGCAGCGGAGTCACACAGATACGCAGTATTTT
clone size: few; V gene: TRBV5-6; J gene: TRBJ1-2; D gene: NA; CDR3 protein: CASSLVGGTMAYGYTF; CDR3 DNA: TGTGCCAGCAGCTTGGTTGGGGGGACGATGGCCTATGGCTACACCTTC
clone size: NA; V gene: TRBV13; J gene: TRBJ2-7; D gene: NA; CDR3 protein: CASSYETSRDEQYF; CDR3 DNA: TGTGCCAGCAGCTACGAGACTTCTCGGGACGAGCAGTACTTC
clone size: NA; V gene: TRBV9; J gene: TRBJ2-3; D gene: TRBD2; CDR3 protein: CASSRRGGFGDTQYF; CDR3 DNA: TGTGCCAGCAGTAGGCGGGGGGGCTTCGGAGATACGCAGTATTTT
clone size: NA; V gene: TRBV18; J gene: TRBJ2-3; D gene: NA; CDR3 protein: CASFPGRGTSTDTQYF; CDR3 DNA: TGTGCCAGCTTCCCGGGACGGGGGACGAGCACAGATACGCAGTATTTT
clone size: NA; V gene: TRBV5-6; J gene: TRBJ2-4; D gene: NA; CDR3 protein: CASSLVASNIAKNIQYF; CDR3 DNA: TGTGCCAGCAGCTTGGTGGCCAGTAACATAGCCAAAAACATTCAGTACTTC
clone size: NA; V gene: TRBV6-5; J gene: TRBJ1-2; D gene: NA; CDR3 protein: CASPDSFYGYTF; CDR3 DNA: TGTGCCAGCCCGGACTCCTTCTATGGCTACACCTTC
clone size: NA; V gene: TRBV5-1; J gene: TRBJ1-4; D gene: NA; CDR3 protein: CASSLEGPLFF; CDR3 DNA: TGCGCCAGCAGCTTGGAGGGGCCACTGTTTTTT
clone size: NA; V gene: TRBV7-3; J gene: TRBJ2-1; D gene: TRBD2; CDR3 protein: CASSLAGDPYNEQFF; CDR3 DNA: TGTGCCAGCAGCTTAGCGGGAGACCCATACAATGAGCAGTTCTTC
clone size: NA; V gene: TRBV7-6; J gene: TRBJ2-1; D gene: TRBD1; CDR3 protein: CASSPKDRRNYNEQFF; CDR3 DNA: TGTGCCAGCAGCCCGAAGGACAGGCGTAACTACAATGAGCAGTTCTTC
clone size: NA; V gene: TRBV7-6; J gene: TRBJ2-1; D gene: TRBD2; CDR3 protein: CASSQPGLGSSNEQFF; CDR3 DNA: TGTGCCAGCAGCCAGCCGGGACTAGGATCCAGCAATGAGCAGTTCTTC
clone size: NA; V gene: TRBV18; J gene: TRBJ1-5; D gene: NA; CDR3 protein: CASSADSNQPQHF; CDR3 DNA: TGTGCCAGCTCAGCGGATAGCAATCAGCCCCAGCATTTT
clone size: NA; V gene: TRBV5-6; J gene: TRBJ2-3; D gene: NA; CDR3 protein: CASRTLAADTQYF; CDR3 DNA: TGTGCCAGCAGGACGTTAGCAGCAGATACGCAGTATTTT
clone size: NA; V gene: TRBV13; J gene: TRBJ1-1; D gene: TRBD1; CDR3 protein: CASSSTGGENTEAFF; CDR3 DNA: TGTGCCAGCAGCTCTACAGGGGGCGAGAACACTGAAGCTTTCTTT
clone size: NA; V gene: TRBV5-4; J gene: TRBJ1-2; D gene: NA; CDR3 protein: CASSLPQGGSRDYGYTF; CDR3 DNA: TGTGCCAGCAGCTTACCACAGGGTGGAAGTAGGGACTATGGCTACACCTTC
clone size: NA; V gene: TRBV7-9; J gene: TRBJ1-2; D gene: NA; CDR3 protein: CASSLVPTDYGYTF; CDR3 DNA: TGTGCCAGCAGCTTAGTCCCGACAGATTATGGCTACACCTTC